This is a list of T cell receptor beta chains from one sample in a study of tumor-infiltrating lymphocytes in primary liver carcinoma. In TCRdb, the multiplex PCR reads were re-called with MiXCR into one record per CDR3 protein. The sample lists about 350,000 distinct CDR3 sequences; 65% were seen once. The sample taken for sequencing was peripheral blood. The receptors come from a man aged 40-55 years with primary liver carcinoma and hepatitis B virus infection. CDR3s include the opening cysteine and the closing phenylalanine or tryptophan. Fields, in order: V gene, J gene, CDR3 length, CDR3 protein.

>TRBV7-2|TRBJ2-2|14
CASSRLRGTGELFF
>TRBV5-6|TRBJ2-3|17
CASSLGLAGVPADTQYF
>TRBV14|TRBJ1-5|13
CASNQQTNRPQHF
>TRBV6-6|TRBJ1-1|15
CASSYSGGVGAEAFF
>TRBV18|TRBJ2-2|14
CASSRNGYTGELFF
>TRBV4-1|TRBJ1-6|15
CASSQVVHNNSPLHF
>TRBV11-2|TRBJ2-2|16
CASSLLGGSTTGELVF
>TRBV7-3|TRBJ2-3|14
CASSLNPGADTQYF
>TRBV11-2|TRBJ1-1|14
CASSRGGEGTEVFF
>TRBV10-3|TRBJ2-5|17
CVIRHWTSGSVQETQYF
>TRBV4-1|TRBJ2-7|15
CASSNTGAGPYEQYF
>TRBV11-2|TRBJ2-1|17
CASSFRLVGSSYNEQLF
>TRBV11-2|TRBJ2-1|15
CASSFGLARNNKQLF
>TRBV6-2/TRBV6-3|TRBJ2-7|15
CASSKTGTSLSEQYF
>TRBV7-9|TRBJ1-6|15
CASGGKTASNSPLHF
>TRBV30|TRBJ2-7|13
CAWSGGTGREQYF
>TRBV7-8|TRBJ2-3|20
CASSLVPFPLSSGRTDTQYF
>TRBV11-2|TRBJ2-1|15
CASSSGTGTKDEQFF
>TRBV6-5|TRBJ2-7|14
CASSYGAGRYEQYF
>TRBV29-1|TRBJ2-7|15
CSMRAGVSYSKEKYF
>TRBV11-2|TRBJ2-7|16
CANSLVVAALRCEQYF
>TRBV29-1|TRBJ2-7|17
CSAVGLGLVGLAYEQYF
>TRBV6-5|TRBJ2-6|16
CASSYAPGPGANVLTF
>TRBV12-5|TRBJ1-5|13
CASAMDSNQPQHF
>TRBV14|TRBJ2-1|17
CASRPLAGGSSYNEQFF
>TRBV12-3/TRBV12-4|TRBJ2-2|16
CASSRSRTSDTGELFF
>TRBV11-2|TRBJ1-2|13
CANTSGGANGYTF
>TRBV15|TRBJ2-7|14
CATSKNRESYEQYF
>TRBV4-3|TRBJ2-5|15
CASSQRNSISYEYYF
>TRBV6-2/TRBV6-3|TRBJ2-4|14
CASSPVDRVDIQYF
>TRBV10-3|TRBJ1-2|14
CAIDRDGTVGGYTF
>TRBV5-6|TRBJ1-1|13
CASSLSPNTEAFF
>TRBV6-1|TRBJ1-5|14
CASSGTGSNQSQHF
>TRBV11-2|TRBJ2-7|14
CASRSWSGNYEQYF
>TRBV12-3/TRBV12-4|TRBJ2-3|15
CASSRTSGRGDTQYF
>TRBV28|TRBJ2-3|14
CASRDISSTDTQYF
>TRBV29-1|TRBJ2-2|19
CIVGTSVRGRGLETGELFF
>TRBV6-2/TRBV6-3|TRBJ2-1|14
CASTRTSGTNEQLF
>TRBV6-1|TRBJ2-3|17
CASSEARTSESTDTQYF
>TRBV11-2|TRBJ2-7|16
CANSPRTGAGSYGQYF